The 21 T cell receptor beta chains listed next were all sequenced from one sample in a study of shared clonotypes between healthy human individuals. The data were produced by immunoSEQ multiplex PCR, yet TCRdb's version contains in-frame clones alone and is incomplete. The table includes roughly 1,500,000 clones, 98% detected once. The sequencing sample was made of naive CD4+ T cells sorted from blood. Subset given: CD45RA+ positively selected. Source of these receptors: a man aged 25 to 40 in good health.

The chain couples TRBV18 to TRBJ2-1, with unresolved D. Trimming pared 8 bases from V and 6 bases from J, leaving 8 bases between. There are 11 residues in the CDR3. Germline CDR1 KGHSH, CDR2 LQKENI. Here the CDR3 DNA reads TGTGCCAGCCTCAAGGGCAATGAGCAGTTCTTC. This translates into CASLKGNEQFF.

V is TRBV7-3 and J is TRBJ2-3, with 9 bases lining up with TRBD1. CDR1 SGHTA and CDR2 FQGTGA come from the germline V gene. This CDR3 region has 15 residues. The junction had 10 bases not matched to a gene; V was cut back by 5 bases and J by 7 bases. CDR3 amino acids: CASSPNRGPGYTQYF. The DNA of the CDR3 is TGTGCCAGCAGCCCCAACAGGGGGCCCGGATATACGCAGTATTTT.

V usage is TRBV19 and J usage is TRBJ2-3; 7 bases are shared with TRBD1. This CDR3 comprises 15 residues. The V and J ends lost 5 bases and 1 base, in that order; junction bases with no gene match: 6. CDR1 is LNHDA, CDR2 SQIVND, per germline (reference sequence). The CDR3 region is CASSPQGVGTDTQYF. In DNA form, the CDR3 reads TGTGCCAGTAGTCCCCAGGGGGTGGGCACAGATACGCAGTATTTT.

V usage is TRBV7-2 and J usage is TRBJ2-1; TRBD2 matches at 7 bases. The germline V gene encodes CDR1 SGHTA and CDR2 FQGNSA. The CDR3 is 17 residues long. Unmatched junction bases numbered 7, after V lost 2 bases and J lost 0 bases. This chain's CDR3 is CASSLFLAASSYNEQFF. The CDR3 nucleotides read TGTGCCAGCAGCTTATTCCTAGCGGCTAGCTCCTACAATGAGCAGTTCTTC.

This CDR3 is CASSPTDNEQFF. CDR3 nucleotides: TGCGCCAGCAGTCCGACAGATAATGAGCAGTTCTTC. The chain uses TRBV5-1 and TRBJ2-1; possible D gene TRBD1, 5 bases. From germline, CDR1 is SGHRS and CDR2 YFSETQ. The CDR3 extends over 12 amino acids. V was trimmed by 5 bases and J by 7 bases, leaving 10 bases between them.

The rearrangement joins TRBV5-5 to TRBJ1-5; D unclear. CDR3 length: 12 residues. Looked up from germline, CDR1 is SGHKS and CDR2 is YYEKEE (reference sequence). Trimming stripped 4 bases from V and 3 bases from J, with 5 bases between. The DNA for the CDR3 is TGTGCCAGCAGCGCAGACAATCAGCCCCAGCATTTT. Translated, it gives CASSADNQPQHF.

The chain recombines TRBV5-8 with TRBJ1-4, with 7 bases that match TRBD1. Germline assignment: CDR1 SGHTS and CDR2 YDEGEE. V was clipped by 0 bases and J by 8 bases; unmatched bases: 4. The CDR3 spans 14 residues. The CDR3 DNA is TGTGCCAGCAGCTTGGGACAGGGTTGGGAAAAACTGTTTTTT. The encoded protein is CASSLGQGWEKLFF.

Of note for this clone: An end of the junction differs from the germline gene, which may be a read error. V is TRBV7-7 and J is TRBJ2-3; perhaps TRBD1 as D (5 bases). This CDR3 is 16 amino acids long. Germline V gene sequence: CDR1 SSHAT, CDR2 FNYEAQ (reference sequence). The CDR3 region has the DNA TGTGCTAGCAGCTCCCTTGGGCCCAGGGACACAGATACGCAGTATTTT. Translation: CASSSLGPRDTDTQYF.

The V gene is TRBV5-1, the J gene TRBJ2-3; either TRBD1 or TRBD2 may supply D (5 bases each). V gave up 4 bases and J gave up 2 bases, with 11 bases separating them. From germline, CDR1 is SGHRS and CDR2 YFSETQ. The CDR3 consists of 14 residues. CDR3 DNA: TGCGCCAGCAGCCCCTTGGGACCCACAGATACGCAGTATTTT. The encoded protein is CASSPLGPTDTQYF. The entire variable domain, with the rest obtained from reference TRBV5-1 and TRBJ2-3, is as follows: KAGVTQTPRYLIKTRGQQVTLSCSPISGHRSVSWYQQTPGQGLQFLFEYFSETQRNKGNFPGRFSGRQFSNSRSEMNVSTLELGDSALYLCASSPLGPTDTQYFGPGTRLTVL.

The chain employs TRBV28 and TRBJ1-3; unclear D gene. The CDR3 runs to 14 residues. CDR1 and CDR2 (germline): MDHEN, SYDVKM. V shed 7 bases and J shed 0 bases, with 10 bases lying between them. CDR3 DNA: TGTGCCAGCACCCTATCGGGCTCTGGAAACACCATATATTTT. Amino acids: CASTLSGSGNTIYF.

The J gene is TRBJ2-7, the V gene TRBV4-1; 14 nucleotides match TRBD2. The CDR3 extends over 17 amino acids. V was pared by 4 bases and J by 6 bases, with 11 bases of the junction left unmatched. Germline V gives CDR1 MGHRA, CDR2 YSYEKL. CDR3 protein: CASSPLTSGRARGEQYF. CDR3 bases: TGCGCCAGCAGCCCCTTGACTAGCGGGAGGGCGCGGGGCGAGCAGTACTTC.

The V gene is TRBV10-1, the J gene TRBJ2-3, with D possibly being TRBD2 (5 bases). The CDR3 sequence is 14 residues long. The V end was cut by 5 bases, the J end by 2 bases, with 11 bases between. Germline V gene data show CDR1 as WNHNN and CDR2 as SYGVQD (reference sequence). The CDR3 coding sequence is TGCGCCAGCAGTTGGAGCGGTACCACAGATACGCAGTATTTT. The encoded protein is CASSWSGTTDTQYF.

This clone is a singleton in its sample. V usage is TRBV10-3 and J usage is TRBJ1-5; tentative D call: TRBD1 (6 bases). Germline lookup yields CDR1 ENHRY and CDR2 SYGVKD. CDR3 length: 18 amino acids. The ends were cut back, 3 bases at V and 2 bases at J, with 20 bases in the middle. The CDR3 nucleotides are TGTGCCATCAGTGATTCCGGATCAGGGGATGGGGGCAATCAGCCCCAGCATTTT. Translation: CAISDSGSGDGGNQPQHF.

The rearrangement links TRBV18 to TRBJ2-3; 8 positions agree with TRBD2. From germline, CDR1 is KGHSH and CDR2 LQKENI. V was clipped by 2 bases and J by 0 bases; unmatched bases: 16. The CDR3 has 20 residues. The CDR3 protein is CASSPLGSGELLDSTDTQYF. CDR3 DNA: TGTGCCAGCTCACCATTGGGTAGCGGGGAGCTATTGGATAGCACAGATACGCAGTATTTT.

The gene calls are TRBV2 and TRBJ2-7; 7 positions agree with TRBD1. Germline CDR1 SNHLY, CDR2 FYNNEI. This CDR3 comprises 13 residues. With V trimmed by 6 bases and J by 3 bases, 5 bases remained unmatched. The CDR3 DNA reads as TGTGCCAGCAGGAAAACAGGGGACTACGAGCAGTACTTC. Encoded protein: CASRKTGDYEQYF.

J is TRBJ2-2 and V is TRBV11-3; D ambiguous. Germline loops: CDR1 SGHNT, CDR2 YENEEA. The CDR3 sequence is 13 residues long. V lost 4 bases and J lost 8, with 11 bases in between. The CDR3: CASSSAFLGELFF. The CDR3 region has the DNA TGTGCCAGCAGCTCCGCATTTCTTGGGGAGCTGTTTTTT.

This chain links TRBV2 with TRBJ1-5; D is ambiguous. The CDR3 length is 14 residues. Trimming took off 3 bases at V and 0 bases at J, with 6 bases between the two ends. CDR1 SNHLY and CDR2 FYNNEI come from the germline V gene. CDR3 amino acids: CASSDGNSNQPQHF. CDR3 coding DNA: TGTGCCAGCAGTGACGGGAATAGCAATCAGCCCCAGCATTTT.

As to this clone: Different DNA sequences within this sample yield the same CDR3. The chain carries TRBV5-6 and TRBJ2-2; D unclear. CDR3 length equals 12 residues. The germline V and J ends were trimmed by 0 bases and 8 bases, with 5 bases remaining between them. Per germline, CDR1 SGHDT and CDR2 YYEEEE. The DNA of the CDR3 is TGTGCCAGCAGCTTGGGACTGGGGGAGCTGTTTTTT. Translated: CASSLGLGELFF.

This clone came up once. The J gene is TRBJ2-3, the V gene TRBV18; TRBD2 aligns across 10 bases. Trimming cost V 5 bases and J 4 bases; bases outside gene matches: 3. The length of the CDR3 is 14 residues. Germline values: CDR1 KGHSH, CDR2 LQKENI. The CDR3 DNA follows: TGTGCCAGCTCATTGGGACTAGCGCCAGATACGCAGTATTTT. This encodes CASSLGLAPDTQYF.

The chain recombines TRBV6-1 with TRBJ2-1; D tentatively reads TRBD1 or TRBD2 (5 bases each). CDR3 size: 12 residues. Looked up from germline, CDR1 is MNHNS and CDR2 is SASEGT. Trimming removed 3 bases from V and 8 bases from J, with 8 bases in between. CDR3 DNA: TGTGCCAGCAGTGATCGGGGCGATGAGCAGTTCTTC. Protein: CASSDRGDEQFF.

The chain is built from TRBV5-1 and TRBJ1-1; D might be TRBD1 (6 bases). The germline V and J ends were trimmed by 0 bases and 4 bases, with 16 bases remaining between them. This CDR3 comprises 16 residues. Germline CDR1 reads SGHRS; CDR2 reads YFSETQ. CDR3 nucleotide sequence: TGCGCCAGCAGCTTGGGATGGGGGGCGTTGAGCACTGAAGCTTTCTTT. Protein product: CASSLGWGALSTEAFF.